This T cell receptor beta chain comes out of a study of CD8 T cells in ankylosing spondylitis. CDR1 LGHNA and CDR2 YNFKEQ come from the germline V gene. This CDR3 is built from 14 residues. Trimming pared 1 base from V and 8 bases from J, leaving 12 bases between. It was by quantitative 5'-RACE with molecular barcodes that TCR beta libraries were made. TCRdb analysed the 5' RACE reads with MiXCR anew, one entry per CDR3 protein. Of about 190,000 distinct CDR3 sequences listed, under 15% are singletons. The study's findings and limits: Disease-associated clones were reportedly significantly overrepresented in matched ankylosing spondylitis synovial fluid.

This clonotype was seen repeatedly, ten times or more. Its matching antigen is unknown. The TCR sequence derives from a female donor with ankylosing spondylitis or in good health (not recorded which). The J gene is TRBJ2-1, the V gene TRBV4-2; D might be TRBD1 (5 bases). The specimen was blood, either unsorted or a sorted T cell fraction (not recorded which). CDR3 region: CASSQGGRVHEQFF. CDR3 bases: TGTGCCAGCAGCCAAGGGGGCAGGGTGCATGAGCAGTTCTTC.